What follows are 9 T cell receptor beta chains derived from one specimen sequenced in a study of blood T cells in healthy people across ages (dated by TCRdb to the mid-2010s). Libraries were constructed by 5' RACE. Sequencer: Illumina HiSeq 2500. A second PCR of about 6 to 11 cycles was run with a J-beta primer mix and a sample-barcoded 5' primer. TCRdb trimmed the raw reads at Q25, called clones with MiXCR and kept productive beta chains. Identical CDR3 proteins give one entry, which carries the most common genes and DNA. For this sample there are around 870,000 distinct CDR3 sequences; 29% appear just once. Of the sample, roughly 17% is held by the ten largest clones. Material for sequencing was blood. These receptor sequences come from a woman older than 75 in good health.

This clonotype occurred a few times. The chain combines TRBV20-1 with TRBJ2-2; D uncertain. The V gene lost 0 bases and the J gene lost 7 bases, with 6 bases spanning the gap. CDR3 length equals 12 residues. The germline gives CDR1 DFQATT, CDR2 SNEGSKA (reference sequence). The CDR3 reads CSARELFGELFF. DNA of the CDR3: TGCAGTGCTAGAGAGCTGTTCGGGGAGCTGTTTTTT.

This clonotype occurred a few times. A read error may explain this, as a much larger clone is one base away. V and J are TRBV7-2 and TRBJ2-7; the match to TRBD1 covers 10 bases. The V gene's germline CDR1 is SGHTA and CDR2 FQGNSA. This CDR3 region has 16 residues. The V and J ends lost 6 bases and 7 bases, in that order; junction bases with no gene match: 15. The CDR3 nucleotides are TGTGCCAGCAGTATTCCGGGACAGGGGTCTTACAATGAGCAGTACTTC. Its translation is CASSIPGQGSYNEQYF. Full variable domain (rest looked up from reference TRBV7-2 and TRBJ2-7): GAGVSQSPSNKVTEKGKDVELRCDPISGHTALYWYRQSLGQGLEFLIYFQGNSAPDKSGLPSDRFSAERTGGSVSTLTIQRTQQEDSAVYLCASSIPGQGSYNEQYFGPGTRLTVT.

This clonotype was found a few times. The junction and the germline gene differ at one end; a read error may be behind it. The V call is TRBV15, the J call TRBJ1-4; D call uncertain. Germline-derived CDR1 and CDR2 are LNHNV and YYDKDF (reference sequence). The length of the CDR3 is 17 residues. The CDR3 nucleotides read TGTGCCACCAGCAGAGGCCTACAAACTCCAACTAATGAAAAACGGTTTTTT. Its translation: CATSRGLQTPTNEKRFF.

This clonotype was seen many times. The chain carries TRBV30 and TRBJ2-3, with D possibly TRBD2 on 7 matching bases. Trimming shortened V by 2 bases and J by 0 bases, and 12 bases separated the two germline ends. The germline V gene has CDR1 GTSNPN and CDR2 SVGIG (reference sequence). CDR3 size: 15 residues. The CDR3 reads CAWSRGGGSTDTQYF. The CDR3, as DNA: TGTGCCTGGAGTCGTGGCGGGGGCAGCACAGATACGCAGTATTTT.

This clonotype was seen a handful of times. The J gene is TRBJ2-2, the V gene TRBV20-1; D unresolved. Trimming cost V 3 bases and J 1 base, with 15 bases left between them. This CDR3 contains 16 residues. Germline values: CDR1 DFQATT, CDR2 SNEGSKA (reference sequence). The CDR3, as DNA: TGCAGTGCTAGTGGGCTGGCAGATAAGAACACCGGGGAGCTGTTTTTT. Protein sequence: CSASGLADKNTGELFF.

J is TRBJ2-2 and V is TRBV20-1; no definite D call. V shed 5 bases and J shed 1 base, with 14 bases lying between them. This CDR3 is built from 15 residues. Looked up from germline, CDR1 is DFQATT and CDR2 is SNEGSKA (reference sequence). The CDR3 sequence: CSAYTSRLNTGELFF. The CDR3 region has the DNA TGCAGTGCTTACACCTCTCGATTGAACACCGGGGAGCTGTTTTTT.

For this clonotype: A much larger clone differs by one base, so this may be a read error. CDR3 residues: CASTLTKETQFF. The CDR3 DNA sequence: TGTGCCAGCACCCTAACGAAGGAGACCCAGTTCTTC. This chain joins TRBV3-1 and TRBJ2-1; D remains unclear. Per the germline V gene, CDR1 is LGHDT and CDR2 is YNNKEL (reference sequence). With 7 bases removed from V and 13 bases from J, the gap between germline ends came to 17 bases. The CDR3 extends over 12 amino acids.

This clonotype was observed many times. This chain joins TRBV4-3 and TRBJ2-4, with D perhaps matching TRBD2 (5 bases). V was cut by 4 bases and J by 3 bases, with 13 bases left in between. The CDR3 is 15 residues long. Germline V CDR1 and CDR2: LGHNA, YSLEER. Written as DNA, the CDR3 is TGCGCCAGCAGCCTTTCTGGGAGCGGCAAAAACATTCAGTACTTC. The encoded protein is CASSLSGSGKNIQYF.

This clonotype was found a few times. This chain uses TRBV7-8 with TRBJ2-5, with 11 bases fitting TRBD2. The CDR3 is 17 residues long. V shed 2 bases and J 2 bases; nucleotides not matched to a gene: 7. Looked up from germline, CDR1 is SGHVS and CDR2 is FQNEAQ. The CDR3, as DNA: TGTGCCAGCAGCTTACTGGGACTAGCGGCCACTCAAGAGACCCAGTACTTC. The encoded protein is CASSLLGLAATQETQYF. Full variable domain (outside the CDR3, taken from reference TRBV7-8 and TRBJ2-5): GAGVSQSPRYKVAKRGQDVALRCDPISGHVSLFWYQQALGQGPEFLTYFQNEAQLDKSGLPSDRFFAERPEGSVSTLKIQRTQQEDSAVYLCASSLLGLAATQETQYFGPGTRLLVL.